This TCR beta chain was captured by sequencing in a study of regulatory dendritic cells for organ transplantation. Study as a whole: Regulatory dendritic cells were monocyte-derived, receiving vitamin D3 on days 0 and 4 and IL-10 on day 4. Day 6 dendritic cell cultures were stimulated with LPS.

Sorted T cells were CFSE-labeled and cultured 5 days with allogeneic regulatory or mature dendritic cells at 1:10. Findings and caveats of the study: The authors noted considerable between-person heterogeneity in alloreactive memory CD8+ cells.

V lost 4 bases, J lost 6 bases, and 13 bases lay in between. The CDR3 is 14 residues long. Per germline, CDR1 SGHAT and CDR2 FQNNGV. With regard to this clone: Antigen: not known.

Measured with immunoSEQ multiplex PCR; TCRdb has only the in-frame clones, and not every one. The table has 20,000 to 25,000 clones, 65% to 90% seen once. The material sequenced was naive CD4+ T cells from blood cultured with dendritic cells. Stated subset: CD45RA+ naive T cells. The chain links TRBV11-2 to TRBJ2-1; D tentatively fits TRBD1 or TRBD2 (5 bases each). This TCR was recovered from a human donor in good health. The CDR3: CASSSGVGVNEQFF. CDR3 nucleotides: TGTGCCAGCAGCTCAGGAGTGGGGGTCAATGAGCAGTTCTTC.